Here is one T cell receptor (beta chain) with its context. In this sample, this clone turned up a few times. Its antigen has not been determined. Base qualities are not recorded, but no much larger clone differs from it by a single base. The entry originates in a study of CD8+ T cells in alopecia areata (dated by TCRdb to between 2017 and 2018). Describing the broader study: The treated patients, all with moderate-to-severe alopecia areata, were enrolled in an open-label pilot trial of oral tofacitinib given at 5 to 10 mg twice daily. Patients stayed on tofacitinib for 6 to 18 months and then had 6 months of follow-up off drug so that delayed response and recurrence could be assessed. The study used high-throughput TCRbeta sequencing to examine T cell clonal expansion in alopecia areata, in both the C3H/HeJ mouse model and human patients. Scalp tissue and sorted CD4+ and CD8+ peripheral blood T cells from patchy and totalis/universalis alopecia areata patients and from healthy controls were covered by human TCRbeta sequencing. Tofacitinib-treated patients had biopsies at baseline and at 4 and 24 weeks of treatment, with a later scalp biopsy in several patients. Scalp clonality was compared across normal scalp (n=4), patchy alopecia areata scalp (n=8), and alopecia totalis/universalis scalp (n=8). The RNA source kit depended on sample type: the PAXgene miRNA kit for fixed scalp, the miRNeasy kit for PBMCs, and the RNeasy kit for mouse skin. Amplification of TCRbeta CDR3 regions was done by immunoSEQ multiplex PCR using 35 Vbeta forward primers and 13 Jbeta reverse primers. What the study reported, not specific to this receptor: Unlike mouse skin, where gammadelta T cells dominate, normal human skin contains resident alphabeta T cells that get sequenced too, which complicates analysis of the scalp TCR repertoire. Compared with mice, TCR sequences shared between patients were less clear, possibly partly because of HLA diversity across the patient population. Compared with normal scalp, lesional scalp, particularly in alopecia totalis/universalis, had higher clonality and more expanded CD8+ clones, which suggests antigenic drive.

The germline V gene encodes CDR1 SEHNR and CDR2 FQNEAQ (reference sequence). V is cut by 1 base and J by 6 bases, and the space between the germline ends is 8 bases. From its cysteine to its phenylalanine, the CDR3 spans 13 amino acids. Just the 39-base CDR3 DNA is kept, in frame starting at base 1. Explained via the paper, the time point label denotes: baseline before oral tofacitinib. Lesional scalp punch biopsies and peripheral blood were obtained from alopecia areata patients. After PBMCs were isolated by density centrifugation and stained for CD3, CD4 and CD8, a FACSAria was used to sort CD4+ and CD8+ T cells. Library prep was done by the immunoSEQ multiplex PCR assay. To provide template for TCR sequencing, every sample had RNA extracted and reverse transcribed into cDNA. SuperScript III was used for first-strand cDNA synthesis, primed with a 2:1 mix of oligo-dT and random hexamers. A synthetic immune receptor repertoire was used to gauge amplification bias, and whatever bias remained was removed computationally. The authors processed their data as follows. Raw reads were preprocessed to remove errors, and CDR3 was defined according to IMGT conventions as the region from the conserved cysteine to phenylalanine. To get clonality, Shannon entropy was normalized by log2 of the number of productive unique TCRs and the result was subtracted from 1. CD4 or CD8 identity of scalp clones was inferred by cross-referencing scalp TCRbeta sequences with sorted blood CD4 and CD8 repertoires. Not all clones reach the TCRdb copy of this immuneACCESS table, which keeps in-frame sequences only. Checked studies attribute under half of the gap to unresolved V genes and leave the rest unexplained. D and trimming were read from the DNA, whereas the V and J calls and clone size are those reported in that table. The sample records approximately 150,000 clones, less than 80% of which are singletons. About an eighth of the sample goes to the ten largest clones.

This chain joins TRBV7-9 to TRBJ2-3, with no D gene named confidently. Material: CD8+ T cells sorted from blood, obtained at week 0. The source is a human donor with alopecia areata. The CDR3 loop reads CASSLDVVDTQYF. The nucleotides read TGTGCCAGCAGCTTAGACGTCGTGGATACGCAGTATTTT.